This TCR beta chain appears in the sequencing data of a study of T cells after yellow fever vaccination. This CDR3 spans 14 amino acids. CDR1 is MGHDK, CDR2 SYGVNS, per germline. V was cut by 6 bases and J by 2 bases, with 11 bases left in between. TCRdb passed the 5' RACE reads through MiXCR, listing each CDR3 protein once. The table includes around 330,000 distinct CDR3 sequences, more than 3% detected once. This clonotype was observed at least ten times. The clonotype was recovered from a man between 18 and 35 years old who received the YFV17D yellow fever vaccine. The material was PBMCs, obtained on the day of the yellow fever booster vaccination. The gene calls are TRBV25-1 and TRBJ1-5, with D possibly TRBD1 on 6 matching bases. The CDR3 DNA reads TGTGCCAGCAGGGGGGGCTCGGGCAATCAGCCCCAGCATTTT. The encoded protein is CASRGGSGNQPQHF.